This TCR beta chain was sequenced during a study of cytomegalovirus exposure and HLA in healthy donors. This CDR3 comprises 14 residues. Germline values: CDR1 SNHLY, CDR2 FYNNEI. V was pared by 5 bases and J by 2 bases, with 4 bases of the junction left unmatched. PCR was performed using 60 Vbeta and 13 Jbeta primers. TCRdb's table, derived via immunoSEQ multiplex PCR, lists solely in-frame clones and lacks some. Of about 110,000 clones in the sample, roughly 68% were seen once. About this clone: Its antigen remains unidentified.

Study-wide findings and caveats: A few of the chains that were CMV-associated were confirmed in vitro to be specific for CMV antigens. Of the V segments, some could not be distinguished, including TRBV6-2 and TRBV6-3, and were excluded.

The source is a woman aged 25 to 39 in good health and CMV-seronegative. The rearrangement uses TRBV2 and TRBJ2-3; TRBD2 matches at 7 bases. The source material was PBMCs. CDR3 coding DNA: TGTGCCAGCAGTAGCGGGATATTCACAGATACGCAGTATTTT. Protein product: CASSSGIFTDTQYF.